This T cell receptor (beta chain) was profiled in a study of blood T cell repertoires in COVID-19. Study details: Donors in the United States, Italy and Spain gave samples during acute or convalescent COVID-19.

Participant ages covered about 18 to 89 years across about 22 US areas. Clones were sequenced by immunoSEQ multiplex PCR, and TCRdb holds only the in-frame ones, with some missing. This sample carries fewer than 250,000 clones, more than 85% of them seen once, and the ten largest clones take about 22%. The sequenced sample was PBMCs or T cells enriched from blood (not recorded which). This receptor was taken from a woman aged 40 to 50 in a cohort exposed to, infected with or recovered from COVID-19 (not recorded which).

Here the CDR3 DNA reads TGTGCCAGCAGCCAACGACTAGCTGGGGTCGGGGAGCAGTACTTC. Amino acid sequence: CASSQRLAGVGEQYF. V is TRBV2 and J is TRBJ2-7, with 7 nucleotides matching TRBD2. V shed 6 bases, J shed 7 bases, and the junction held 15 bases outside the gene matches. The CDR3 contains 15 residues. CDR1 SNHLY and CDR2 FYNNEI come from the germline V gene.